The 27 T cell receptor beta chains given below trace back to one sample, sequenced in a study of blood T cell repertoires in COVID-19. Clones were sequenced by immunoSEQ multiplex PCR, and TCRdb holds only the in-frame ones, with some missing. The data show 100,000 to 150,000 clones, around four fifths seen once. The sample comprised peripheral blood. These receptor sequences come from an elderly man with active or convalescent COVID-19.

The rearrangement uses TRBV6-4 and TRBJ1-1; D is perhaps TRBD1 (5 bases). Looked up from germline, CDR1 is MRHNA and CDR2 is SNTAGT. This CDR3 is built from 13 residues. Trimming removed 6 bases from V and 4 bases from J, with 12 bases in between. The CDR3 DNA reads TGTGCCAGCAGCCTCAGGAGGGGCACTGAAGCTTTCTTT. Protein sequence: CASSLRRGTEAFF.

Turning to this clone: Other DNA variants within this sample encode the same CDR3. The chain recombines TRBV19 with TRBJ1-5; D possibly corresponds to TRBD1 (6 bases). The V gene lost 5 bases and the J gene lost 1 base, with 12 bases spanning the gap. CDR3 length: 15 amino acids. CDR1 and CDR2 from the germline V gene are LNHDA and SQIVND (reference sequence). CDR3 coding DNA: TGTGCCAGTAGTTCACAGGGTTTGAGCAATCAGCCCCAGCATTTT. Its protein is CASSSQGLSNQPQHF.

This chain uses TRBV28 with TRBJ2-3; 7 positions agree with TRBD2. This CDR3 has 13 amino acids. V lost 6 bases, J lost 5 bases, and 5 bases stayed unmatched. Germline-derived CDR1 and CDR2 are MDHEN and SYDVKM. For the CDR3, the DNA is TGTGCCAGCAGAGGCGGGGGTTTAGATACGCAGTATTTT. It translates to CASRGGGLDTQYF.

This clone was picked up one time. J is TRBJ1-3 and V is TRBV27; 8 nucleotides match TRBD1. Germline V lookup: CDR1 MNHEY, CDR2 SMNVEV (reference sequence). Germline trimming cut 1 base from V and 0 bases from J; bases unmatched to any gene: 8. The CDR3 is 18 amino acids. CDR3 DNA sequence: TGTGCCAGCAGTTTATTAGGCAGGGGGCTTGGCTCTGGAAACACCATATATTTT. This sequence encodes CASSLLGRGLGSGNTIYF.

This rearrangement joins TRBV19 to TRBJ1-2; a weak D match, TRBD1 (6 bases). V was clipped by 0 bases and J by 4 bases, with 9 bases between them. Germline V gives CDR1 LNHDA, CDR2 SQIVND (reference sequence). The CDR3 spans 14 residues. In DNA, the CDR3 is TGTGCCAGTAGTATAGATCGGACAGTCTATGGCTACACCTTC. It yields the protein CASSIDRTVYGYTF.

The rearrangement uses TRBV2 and TRBJ1-2; D is possibly TRBD1 (6 bases). This CDR3 has 15 amino acids. Per germline, CDR1 SNHLY and CDR2 FYNNEI. Deletions cut 3 bases from V and 7 bases from J, with 18 bases between. The DNA of the CDR3 is TGTGCCAGCAGTGACGGACAGCCGGGGTGGCGTGGCTACACCTTC. This translates into CASSDGQPGWRGYTF.

The rearrangement joins TRBV5-1 to TRBJ1-1, with 7 bases matching TRBD1. The ends lost 4 bases at V and 2 bases at J; junction bases unmatched: 5. The CDR3 loop spans 14 amino acids. In germline, CDR1 is SGHRS, CDR2 YFSETQ. This chain's CDR3 is CASSPGTANTEAFF. CDR3 coding DNA: TGCGCCAGCAGCCCAGGGACAGCCAACACTGAAGCTTTCTTT.

About this clone itself: This sample also contains other DNA sequences that code for the same CDR3. The chain carries TRBV7-2 and TRBJ1-3; 8 bases line up with TRBD1. CDR1 SGHTA and CDR2 FQGNSA come from the germline V gene. The CDR3 has 14 amino acids. V lost 5 bases to trimming and J lost 3 bases; unmatched junction nucleotides: 3. For the CDR3, the DNA is TGTGCCAGCAGCAACACAGGGGGTGGAAACACCATATATTTT. Its protein is CASSNTGGGNTIYF.

This clone has a single count. V is TRBV5-1 and J is TRBJ1-2; possible D gene TRBD1, 5 bases. The ends were cut back, 4 bases at V and 6 bases at J, with 16 bases in the middle. CDR3 length equals 14 residues. The germline V gene encodes CDR1 SGHRS and CDR2 YFSETQ. The CDR3 region is CASSPGWGEDGYTF. Written as DNA, the CDR3 is TGCGCCAGCAGCCCCGGTTGGGGGGAGGATGGCTACACCTTC.

The rearrangement links TRBV6-4 to TRBJ2-2, with unresolved D. V was pared by 4 bases and J by 3 bases, with 9 bases between. The CDR3 length is 14 residues. CDR1 is MRHNA, CDR2 SNTAGT, per germline. This CDR3 reads CASSVTTYTGELFF. The CDR3 DNA follows: TGTGCCAGCAGTGTTACTACTTACACCGGGGAGCTGTTTTTT.

J is TRBJ2-7 and V is TRBV15; D is perhaps TRBD2 (6 bases). Germline CDR1 and CDR2: LNHNV and YYDKDF (reference sequence). V was shortened by 1 base and J by 0 bases, with 13 bases between the two germline ends. There are 16 residues in the CDR3. The CDR3 region has the DNA TGTGCCACCAGCAGAGTTTCGGGGGTGAGCTCCTACGAGCAGTACTTC. This encodes CATSRVSGVSSYEQYF.

The chain carries TRBV10-3 and TRBJ1-1, with 9 bases identical to TRBD1. Germline trimming cut 8 bases from V and 3 bases from J; bases unmatched to any gene: 13. The CDR3 covers 16 residues. Germline lookup yields CDR1 ENHRY and CDR2 SYGVKD. CDR3 sequence reads: CAIGGQGSSLDTEAFF. Written as DNA, the CDR3 is TGTGCCATCGGAGGACAGGGGAGTAGTTTGGACACTGAAGCTTTCTTT.

The rearrangement uses TRBV21-1 and TRBJ2-5; the table's D call, TRBD2, was not checked against the DNA. TRBV21-1 is a pseudogene. The CDR3 is 14 amino acids. CDR3 sequence reads: CASPSTSGGETQYF. As DNA, the CDR3 is TGTGCCAGCCCCTCGACTAGCGGGGGCGAGACCCAGTACTTC.

The chain combines TRBV27 with TRBJ2-1; 7 bases match TRBD2. From germline, CDR1 is MNHEY and CDR2 SMNVEV (reference sequence). Germline trimming cut 4 bases from V and 2 bases from J; bases unmatched to any gene: 5. This CDR3 contains 15 residues. The CDR3 region has the DNA TGTGCCAGCAGTTACCTAGCGGAGCCCTACAATGAGCAGTTCTTC. The encoded protein is CASSYLAEPYNEQFF.

The chain employs TRBV5-4 and TRBJ1-1, with 9 bases matching TRBD1. CDR1 is SGHNT, CDR2 YYREEE, per germline (reference sequence). The V gene end was trimmed by 3 bases and the J gene end by 4 bases; junction bases not matched to a gene: 7. This CDR3 is 15 amino acids long. The CDR3 DNA reads TGTGCCAGCAGCTGGGGGGACAGGGTTGGCACTGAAGCTTTCTTT. Protein sequence: CASSWGDRVGTEAFF.

This sequence joins TRBV7-2 and TRBJ2-1, with a weak D call TRBD1 (6 bases). V lost 0 bases and J 1 base, leaving 7 bases between the germline ends. This CDR3 is 15 amino acids long. The germline CDR1 and CDR2 sequences are SGHTA and FQGNSA. CDR3 coding DNA: TGTGCCAGCAGCTTAGCCCAGGGGTCCTACAATGAGCAGTTCTTC. Amino acids: CASSLAQGSYNEQFF.

This clone has a single count. The rearrangement links TRBV3-1 (or the pseudogene TRBV3-2) to TRBJ2-6, with 9 bases that match TRBD2. CDR1 is LGHDT and CDR2 is YNNKEL in the germline V gene (reference sequence). Trimming cost V 7 bases and J 0 bases; bases outside gene matches: 10. The CDR3 loop spans 18 amino acids. This chain's CDR3 is CASTPAGGSGSGANVLTF. In nucleotides, the CDR3 is TGTGCCAGCACCCCGGCGGGGGGGTCAGGCTCTGGGGCCAACGTCCTGACTTTC.

The V gene is TRBV5-1, the J gene TRBJ2-1, with a tentative D call TRBD1 (5 bases). CDR1 SGHRS and CDR2 YFSETQ come from the germline V gene. CDR3 length: 15 residues. The V end was cut by 0 bases, the J end by 3 bases, with 10 bases between. The CDR3 is CASSLEGENYNEQFF. CDR3 bases: TGCGCCAGCAGCTTGGAAGGGGAAAACTACAATGAGCAGTTCTTC.

The J gene is TRBJ2-7, the V gene TRBV2; D possibly corresponds to TRBD1 (6 bases). With 0 bases removed from V and 2 bases from J, the gap between germline ends came to 8 bases. This CDR3 has 14 residues. Germline V CDR1 and CDR2: SNHLY, FYNNEI. Here the CDR3 DNA reads TGTGCCAGCAGTGAAGCACAGGGTACCTACGAGCAGTACTTC. This encodes CASSEAQGTYEQYF.

The chain links TRBV28 to TRBJ2-1; D is perhaps TRBD1 (5 bases). Deletions cut 5 bases from V and 9 bases from J, with 14 bases between. CDR3 size: 13 residues. CDR1 MDHEN and CDR2 SYDVKM come from the germline V gene. In nucleotides, the CDR3 is TGTGCCAGCAGTCTGACAGCAACAGGTGAGCAGTTCTTC. Amino acid sequence: CASSLTATGEQFF.

The chain links TRBV9 to TRBJ1-1, with 8 bases that match TRBD1. Germline loops: CDR1 SGDLS, CDR2 YYNGEE. Trimming at V came to 4 bases and at J to 4 bases, leaving 3 bases not matched to a gene. The length of the CDR3 is 13 residues. This CDR3 reads CASSTGGTTEAFF. The DNA for the CDR3 is TGTGCCAGCAGCACAGGGGGGACCACTGAAGCTTTCTTT.

The rearrangement joins TRBV19 to TRBJ1-2; 7 bases fit TRBD1. With V trimmed by 3 bases and J by 4 bases, 8 bases remained unmatched. CDR1 LNHDA and CDR2 SQIVND come from the germline V gene (reference sequence). This CDR3 comprises 15 residues. CDR3 coding DNA: TGTGCCAGTAGTATCCCGGGACAGACGCTCTATGGCTACACCTTC. It specifies CASSIPGQTLYGYTF.

The chain has TRBV28 and TRBJ2-6, with no clear D. Germline V gene sequence: CDR1 MDHEN, CDR2 SYDVKM. Trimming stripped 4 bases from V and 1 base from J, with 8 bases between. CDR3 length: 15 amino acids. The CDR3 nucleotides read TGTGCCAGCAGTTCGAGTTCATCTGGGGCCAACGTCCTGACTTTC. The encoded protein is CASSSSSSGANVLTF.

The rearrangement uses TRBV7-8 and TRBJ1-4; the D is unclear. CDR3 length: 14 residues. The germline CDR1 and CDR2 sequences are SGHVS and FQNEAQ. V dropped 5 bases and J dropped 0 bases, with 7 bases sitting between them. CDR3 coding DNA: TGTGCCAGCAGCCGCTATTCAACTAATGAAAAACTGTTTTTT. It encodes CASSRYSTNEKLFF.

The chain has TRBV16 and TRBJ1-5; D is ambiguous. V lost 0 bases and J lost 4, with 13 bases in between. Germline loops: CDR1 KGHSY, CDR2 FQNENV. The CDR3 runs 16 residues. The CDR3 loop reads CASSQSGEVMNQPQHF. The CDR3 DNA follows: TGTGCCAGCAGCCAATCCGGGGAGGTTATGAATCAGCCCCAGCATTTT.

This sequence joins TRBV7-9 and TRBJ2-2; perhaps TRBD2 as D (5 bases). Germline V lookup: CDR1 SEHNR, CDR2 FQNEAQ (reference sequence). The CDR3 length is 14 residues. V was clipped by 2 bases and J by 3 bases, with 7 bases between them. The CDR3 DNA is TGTGCCAGCAGCTTAAAGAGGGACACCGGGGAGCTGTTTTTT. Translated, it gives CASSLKRDTGELFF.

This chain joins TRBV29-1 and TRBJ2-1; 11 bases are a match to TRBD2. The CDR3 runs 15 residues. Germline V gives CDR1 SQVTM, CDR2 ANQGSEA. The ends lost 2 bases at V and 8 bases at J; junction bases unmatched: 8. This chain's CDR3 is CSVESPSGGMDEQFF. The CDR3 nucleotides read TGCAGCGTTGAATCTCCTAGCGGGGGGATGGATGAGCAGTTCTTC.